A few counts support the clone carrying this TCR beta chain. Antigen unknown. Germline CDR1 reads MNHEY; CDR2 reads SVGEGT. The V and J ends lost 6 bases and 2 bases, in that order; junction bases with no gene match: 4. CDR3 length equals 14 residues. These data belong to a study of CD8 T cells in ankylosing spondylitis. Notes on the study in general: Certain motif variants had earlier been reported in reactive arthritis synovial fluid and blood. Characteristic of ankylosing spondylitis blood, it appeared, was a TCR beta motif comprising eight highly homologous variants.

TCRdb passed the 5' RACE reads through MiXCR, listing each CDR3 protein once. This table has hundreds of thousands of distinct CDR3 sequences, about 10% appearing once. The chain combines TRBV6-2 or TRBV6-3 with TRBJ1-3; TRBD1 aligns across 7 bases. The material sequenced was blood, either unsorted or a sorted T cell fraction (not recorded which). This receptor was taken from a male donor with ankylosing spondylitis. The CDR3 coding sequence is TGTGCCAGCAGACGACAGGGCGCTGGAAACACCATATATTTT. This translates into CASRRQGAGNTIYF.